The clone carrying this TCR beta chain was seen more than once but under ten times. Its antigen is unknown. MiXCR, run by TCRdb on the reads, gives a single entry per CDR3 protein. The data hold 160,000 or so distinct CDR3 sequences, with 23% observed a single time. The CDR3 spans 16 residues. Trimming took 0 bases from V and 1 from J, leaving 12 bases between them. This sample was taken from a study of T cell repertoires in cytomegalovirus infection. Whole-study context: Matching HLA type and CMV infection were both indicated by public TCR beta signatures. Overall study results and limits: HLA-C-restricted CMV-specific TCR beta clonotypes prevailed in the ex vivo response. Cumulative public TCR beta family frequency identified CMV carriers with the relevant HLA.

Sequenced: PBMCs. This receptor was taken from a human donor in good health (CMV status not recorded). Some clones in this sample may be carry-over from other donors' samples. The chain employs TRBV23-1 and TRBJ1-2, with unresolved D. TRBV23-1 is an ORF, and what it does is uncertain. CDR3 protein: CASSQSMQPYNYGYTF. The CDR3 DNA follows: TGCGCCAGCAGTCAATCCATGCAGCCGTATAACTATGGCTACACCTTC.